This TCR beta chain was recorded in a study of blood T cell repertoires in COVID-19. CDR1 and CDR2 from the germline V gene are MNHEY and SVGEGT. CDR3 size: 19 residues. The V segment lost 0 bases and the J segment 3 bases; nucleotides outside the gene matches: 9. This clone was counted only a few times. Per the authors' pipeline: Amplifying reference gene primers gave estimates of nucleated cell counts. Profiling relied on immunoSEQ multiplex PCR, and the TCRdb table lists in-frame clones only, not all of them. Clonal size and the V and J genes are those of that table, whereas D and trimming came from the DNA. The top ten clones hold around 1% of a sample with roughly 290,000 clones, under 85% of them seen once. Recruited during active infection, patients (from Seattle) were subsequently followed longitudinally.

Sequenced input: peripheral blood. The clonotype comes from a human donor with COVID-19, enrolled during active disease. The donor label of this sample is uncertain. The J gene is TRBJ2-6, the V gene TRBV6-2 or TRBV6-3; TRBD1 matches 9 bases. CDR3 nucleotides: TGTGCCAGCAGTTACTCCCGGGACAGGGCGTATCTTGGGGCCAACGTCCTGACTTTC. Amino acids: CASSYSRDRAYLGANVLTF.